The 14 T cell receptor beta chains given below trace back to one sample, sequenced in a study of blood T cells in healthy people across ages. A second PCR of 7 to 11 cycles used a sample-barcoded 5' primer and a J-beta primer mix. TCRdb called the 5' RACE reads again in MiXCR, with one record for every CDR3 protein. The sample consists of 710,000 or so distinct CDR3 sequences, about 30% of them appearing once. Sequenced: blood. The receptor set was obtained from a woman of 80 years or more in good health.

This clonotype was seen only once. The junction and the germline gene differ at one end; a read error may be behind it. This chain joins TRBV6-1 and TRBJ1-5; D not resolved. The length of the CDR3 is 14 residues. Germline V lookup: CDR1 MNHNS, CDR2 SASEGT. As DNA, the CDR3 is TGTGCCGGCAGTGAAGAAGGAGGGAGAGTACCCCAGCATTTT. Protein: CAGSEEGGRVPQHF.

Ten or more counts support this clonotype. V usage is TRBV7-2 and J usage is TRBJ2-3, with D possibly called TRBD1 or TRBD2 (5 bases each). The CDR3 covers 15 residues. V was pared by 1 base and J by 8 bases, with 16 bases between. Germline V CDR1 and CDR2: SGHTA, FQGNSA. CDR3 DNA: TGTGCCAGCAGCTTAGTGACGGGGCGAAGGATTACGCAGTATTTT. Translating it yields CASSLVTGRRITQYF. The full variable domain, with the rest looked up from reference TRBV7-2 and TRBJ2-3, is GAGVSQSPSNKVTEKGKDVELRCDPISGHTALYWYRQSLGQGLEFLIYFQGNSAPDKSGLPSDRFSAERTGGSVSTLTIQRTQQEDSAVYLCASSLVTGRRITQYFGPGTRLTVL.

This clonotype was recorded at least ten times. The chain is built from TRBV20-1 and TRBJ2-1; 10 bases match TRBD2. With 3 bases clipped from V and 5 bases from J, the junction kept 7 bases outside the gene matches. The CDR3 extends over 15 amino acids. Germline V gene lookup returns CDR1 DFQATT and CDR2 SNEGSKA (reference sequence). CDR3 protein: CSARGLAIFHNEQFF. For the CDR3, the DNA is TGCAGTGCTAGGGGACTAGCGATCTTCCACAATGAGCAGTTCTTC.

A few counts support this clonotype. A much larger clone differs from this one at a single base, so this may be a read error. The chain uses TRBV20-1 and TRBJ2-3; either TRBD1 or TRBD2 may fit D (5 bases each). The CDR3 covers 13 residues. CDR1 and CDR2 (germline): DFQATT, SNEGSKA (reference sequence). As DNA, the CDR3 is TGCAGTACTAGGGACGGGCCCACAGATACGCAGTATTTT. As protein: CSTRDGPTDTQYF.

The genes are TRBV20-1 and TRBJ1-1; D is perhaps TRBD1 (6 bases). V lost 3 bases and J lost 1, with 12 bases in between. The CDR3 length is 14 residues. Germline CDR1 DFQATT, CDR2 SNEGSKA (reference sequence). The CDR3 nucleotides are TGCAGTGCTAGGTGGACAGATTCGAACACTGAAGCTTTCTTT. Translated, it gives CSARWTDSNTEAFF.

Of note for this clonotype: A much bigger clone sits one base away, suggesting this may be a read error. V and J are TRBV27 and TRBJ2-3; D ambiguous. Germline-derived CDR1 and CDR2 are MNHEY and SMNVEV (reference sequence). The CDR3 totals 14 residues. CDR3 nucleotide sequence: TGTGCCAGCGCTAGTCGGTTGGGCACAGATACGCGGTATTTT. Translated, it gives CASASRLGTDTRYF.

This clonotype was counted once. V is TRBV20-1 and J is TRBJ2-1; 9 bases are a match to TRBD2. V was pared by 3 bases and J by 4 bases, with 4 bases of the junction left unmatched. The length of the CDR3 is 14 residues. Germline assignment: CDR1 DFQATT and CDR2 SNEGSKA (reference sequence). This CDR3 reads CSARGGGDYNEQFF. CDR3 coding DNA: TGCAGTGCTAGGGGCGGGGGGGATTACAATGAGCAGTTCTTC.

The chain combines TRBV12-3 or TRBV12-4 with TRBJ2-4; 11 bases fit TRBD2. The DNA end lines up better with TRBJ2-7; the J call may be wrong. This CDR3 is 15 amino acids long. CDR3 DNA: TGTGCCAGCAGTTCCAACGGGCTAGCGGGAGGCGAGCAGTACTTC. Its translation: CASSSNGLAGGEQYF.

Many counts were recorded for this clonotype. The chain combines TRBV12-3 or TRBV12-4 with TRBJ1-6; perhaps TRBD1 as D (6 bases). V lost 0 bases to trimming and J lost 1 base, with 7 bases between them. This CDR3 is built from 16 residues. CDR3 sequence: CASSLARGSYNSPLHF. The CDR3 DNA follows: TGTGCCAGCAGTTTAGCCAGGGGATCCTATAATTCACCCCTCCACTTT.

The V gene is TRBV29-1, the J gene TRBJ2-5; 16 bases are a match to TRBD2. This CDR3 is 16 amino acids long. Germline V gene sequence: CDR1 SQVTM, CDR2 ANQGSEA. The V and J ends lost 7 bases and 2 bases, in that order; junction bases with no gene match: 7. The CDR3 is CSAPGLAGGSQETQYF. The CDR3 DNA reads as TGCAGCGCGCCGGGACTAGCGGGGGGGTCACAAGAGACCCAGTACTTC.

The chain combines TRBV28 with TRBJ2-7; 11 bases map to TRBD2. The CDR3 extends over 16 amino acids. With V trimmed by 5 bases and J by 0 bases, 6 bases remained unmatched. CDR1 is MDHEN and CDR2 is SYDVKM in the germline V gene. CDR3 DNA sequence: TGTGCCAGCAGTCCCCAACTAGCGGGAGCCTCCTACGAGCAGTACTTC. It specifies CASSPQLAGASYEQYF.

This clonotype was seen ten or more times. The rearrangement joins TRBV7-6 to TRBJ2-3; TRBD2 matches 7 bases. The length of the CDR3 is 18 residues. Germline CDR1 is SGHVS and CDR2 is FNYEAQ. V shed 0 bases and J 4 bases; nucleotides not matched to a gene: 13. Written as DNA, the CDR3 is TGTGCCAGCAGCTTAGCGGGGGGGATAATACACGGACCAGATACGCAGTATTTT. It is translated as CASSLAGGIIHGPDTQYF.

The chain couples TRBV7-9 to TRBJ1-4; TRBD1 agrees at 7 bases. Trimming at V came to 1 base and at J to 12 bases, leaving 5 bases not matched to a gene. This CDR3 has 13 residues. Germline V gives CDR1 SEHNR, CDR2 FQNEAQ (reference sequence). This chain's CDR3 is CASSLGGQVELFF. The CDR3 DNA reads TGTGCCAGCAGCTTAGGTGGACAGGTAGAACTGTTTTTT.

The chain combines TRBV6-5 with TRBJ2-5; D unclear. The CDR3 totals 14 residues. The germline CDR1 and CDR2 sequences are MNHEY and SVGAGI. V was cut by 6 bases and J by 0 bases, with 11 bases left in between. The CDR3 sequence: CASSPGPNQETQYF. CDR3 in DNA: TGTGCCAGCAGCCCCGGACCGAACCAAGAGACCCAGTACTTC.